A single sample gave rise to the 21 T cell receptor beta chains below, sequenced in a study of blood T cell repertoires in COVID-19. The protocol was immunoSEQ multiplex PCR, while the TCRdb copy is restricted to in-frame clones and leaves out a portion. The sample carries around 180,000 clones, about 85% recorded once. The sample was peripheral blood. The receptors shown here come from a man aged 80 or over with COVID-19, enrolled during active disease.

The rearrangement links TRBV6-2 or TRBV6-3 to TRBJ1-5, with D unresolved. This CDR3 region has 16 residues. Germline V gene data show CDR1 as MNHEY and CDR2 as SVGEGT. Trimming left V 1 base short and J 6 bases short, with 16 bases between. DNA of the CDR3: TGTGCCAGCAGTTACTTCCGAGGCCAGAACCCTCAGCCCCAGCATTTT. The encoded protein is CASSYFRGQNPQPQHF.

V gene TRBV6-2 or TRBV6-3 combines with J gene TRBJ1-2; 9 nucleotides agree with TRBD1. CDR3 length: 15 residues. Looked up from germline, CDR1 is MNHEY and CDR2 is SVGEGT. The ends lost 2 bases at V and 1 base at J; junction bases unmatched: 2. CDR3 nucleotide sequence: TGTGCCAGCAGTTACCCGGGACAGGGTAACTATGGCTACACCTTC. This codes for CASSYPGQGNYGYTF.

This clone was recorded once. The chain has TRBV6-5 and TRBJ1-2; possibly TRBD1 for D (5 bases). Trimming pared 3 bases from V and 4 bases from J, leaving 15 bases between. The CDR3 extends over 15 amino acids. The germline V gene encodes CDR1 MNHEY and CDR2 SVGAGI. The CDR3 protein is CASSYRRPGSYGYTF. The CDR3 DNA is TGTGCCAGCAGTTATCGTCGACCAGGGTCCTATGGCTACACCTTC.

With respect to this clone: The sample has other DNA sequences that encode this CDR3 too. The rearrangement links TRBV7-9 to TRBJ1-1, with 7 positions matching TRBD1. The CDR3 length is 13 residues. The V gene end was trimmed by 5 bases and the J gene end by 2 bases; junction bases not matched to a gene: 2. Germline CDR1 reads SEHNR; CDR2 reads FQNEAQ (reference sequence). The CDR3 DNA reads as TGTGCCAGCAGCCGGACAGGAAACACTGAAGCTTTCTTT. It encodes CASSRTGNTEAFF.

The chain joins TRBV3-1 (or the pseudogene TRBV3-2) to TRBJ2-1, with TRBD2 matching over 9 bases. Looked up from germline, CDR1 is LGHDT and CDR2 is YNNKEL (reference sequence). CDR3 length: 16 residues. V gave up 2 bases and J gave up 5 bases; unmatched junction bases: 7. The CDR3 nucleotides read TGTGCCAGCAGCCAATGGGGGACTAGCAGTAACAATGAGCAGTTCTTC. Protein product: CASSQWGTSSNNEQFF.

This clone has only one observation. A read error may account for a junction end that differs from germline. The chain employs TRBV7-3 and TRBJ1-3; 7 bases match TRBD1. CDR3 length equals 16 residues. Germline V gene lookup returns CDR1 SGHTA and CDR2 FQGTGA. The CDR3 loop reads CASSLTGASFGNTIYF. The CDR3, as DNA: TGTGCCAGCAGTTTAACAGGGGCTAGTTTTGGAAACACCATATATTTT.

V gene TRBV5-1 combines with J gene TRBJ1-2; 9 nucleotides match TRBD1. The CDR3 is 13 amino acids. In germline, CDR1 is SGHRS, CDR2 YFSETQ. Trimming removed 2 bases from V and 7 bases from J; junction bases left unmatched: 3. The CDR3 nucleotides are TGCGCCAGCAGCTTACAGGGGGCTGGTGGCTACACCTTC. Translated, it gives CASSLQGAGGYTF.

In this sample, this clone turned up many times. The CDR3 here is CASTRRVVEANYGYTF. The CDR3 bases are TGTGCCAGCACGCGCAGGGTAGTGGAAGCTAACTATGGCTACACCTTC. This rearrangement joins TRBV6-7 to TRBJ1-2; perhaps TRBD1 as D (5 bases). TRBV6-7 belongs to the ORF category, with a function that is uncertain. V was cut by 7 bases and J by 0 bases, with 18 bases left in between. The CDR3 extends over 16 amino acids.

The genes are TRBV4-2 and TRBJ2-5, with a weak D call TRBD1 (5 bases). The germline V and J ends were trimmed by 0 bases and 4 bases, with 9 bases remaining between them. This CDR3 is 14 amino acids long. Germline V lookup: CDR1 LGHNA, CDR2 YNFKEQ. Here the CDR3 reads CASSQEARVETQYF. The CDR3 DNA reads TGTGCCAGCAGCCAAGAAGCCAGGGTAGAGACCCAGTACTTC.

V and J are TRBV28 and TRBJ2-2; possibly TRBD2 for D (7 bases). The V end was cut by 6 bases, the J end by 2 bases, with 13 bases between. Per germline, CDR1 MDHEN and CDR2 SYDVKM. The CDR3 sequence is 15 residues long. In nucleotides, the CDR3 is TGTGCCAGCAGCCCTGGGGGGGCCAACACCGGGGAGCTGTTTTTT. Residues: CASSPGGANTGELFF.

The chain links TRBV5-1 to TRBJ1-2, with D possibly being TRBD1 (5 bases). This CDR3 is 12 amino acids long. The V gene lost 4 bases and the J gene lost 12 bases, with 16 bases spanning the gap. Germline V lookup: CDR1 SGHRS, CDR2 YFSETQ. The CDR3 loop is CASSPEAGLDTF. In nucleotides, the CDR3 is TGCGCCAGCAGCCCCGAGGCGGGGCTCGACACCTTC.

This sequence joins TRBV7-9 and TRBJ1-3, with D hard to call. CDR3 length: 14 residues. CDR1 and CDR2 (germline): SEHNR, FQNEAQ (reference sequence). V lost 5 bases and J lost 2, with 10 bases in between. The CDR3: CASSALGAGNTIYF. The CDR3 DNA reads as TGTGCCAGCAGCGCCCTCGGAGCTGGAAACACCATATATTTT.

This chain connects TRBV6-5 to TRBJ2-1; TRBD2 aligns across 12 bases. The CDR3 totals 16 residues. CDR1 and CDR2 from the germline V gene are MNHEY and SVGAGI. Losses at the gene ends were 2 bases for V and 8 bases for J; bases not matched to a gene: 7. This CDR3 is CASSYAASGGADEQFF. CDR3 DNA: TGTGCCAGCAGTTACGCGGCTAGCGGGGGGGCCGATGAGCAGTTCTTC.

This chain links TRBV5-1 with TRBJ2-5, with 14 bases fitting TRBD2. CDR1 and CDR2 from the germline V gene are SGHRS and YFSETQ. The CDR3 length is 19 residues. Trimming at V came to 4 bases and at J to 1 base, leaving 12 bases not matched to a gene. The CDR3 region is CASSLPRTSGGPRQETQYF. CDR3 bases: TGCGCCAGCAGCCTTCCCCGGACTAGCGGGGGGCCTCGCCAAGAGACCCAGTACTTC.

The gene calls are TRBV4-2 and TRBJ2-7, with D possibly being TRBD1 (5 bases). The germline CDR1 and CDR2 sequences are LGHNA and YNFKEQ. The V gene lost 0 bases and the J gene lost 5 bases, with 11 bases spanning the gap. This CDR3 has 14 residues. This chain's CDR3 is CASSQDQARDEQYF. DNA for the CDR3: TGTGCCAGCAGCCAAGATCAAGCCAGGGACGAGCAGTACTTC.

The V call is TRBV4-2, the J call TRBJ1-5, with no clear D. V was pared by 2 bases and J by 7 bases, with 15 bases between. The CDR3 loop spans 15 amino acids. Per germline, CDR1 LGHNA and CDR2 YNFKEQ. The CDR3 spells CASSQPSTVPQPQHF. DNA for the CDR3: TGTGCCAGCAGCCAACCAAGTACGGTACCACAGCCCCAGCATTTT.

This clone has just one count. Other DNA sequences of this sample code for an identical CDR3. The chain combines TRBV28 with TRBJ1-2; D uncertain. The germline CDR1 and CDR2 sequences are MDHEN and SYDVKM. This CDR3 comprises 11 residues. Trimming cost V 5 bases and J 5 bases, with 6 bases left between them. The chain's CDR3 is CASSNSYGYTF. CDR3 nucleotide sequence: TGTGCCAGCAGTAACTCATATGGCTACACCTTC.

The J gene is TRBJ1-3, the V gene TRBV20-1; D is perhaps TRBD1 (6 bases). This CDR3 is 11 amino acids long. Germline-derived CDR1 and CDR2 are DFQATT and SNEGSKA (reference sequence). Here the CDR3 reads CSGTTGNTIYF. CDR3 DNA: TGCAGCGGGACTACAGGGAACACCATATATTTT.

The chain carries TRBV6-1 and TRBJ1-4; D gene uncertain. The V gene lost 2 bases and the J gene lost 0 bases, with 7 bases spanning the gap. The CDR3 runs 15 residues. Per germline, CDR1 MNHNS and CDR2 SASEGT. The CDR3 bases are TGTGCCAGCAGTGAAAACAGCCCAACTAATGAAAAACTGTTTTTT. Translating gives CASSENSPTNEKLFF.

The genes are TRBV15 and TRBJ1-2; D remains unclear. Deletions cut 0 bases from V and 1 base from J, with 6 bases between. The CDR3 sequence is 14 residues long. Germline lookup yields CDR1 LNHNV and CDR2 YYDKDF (reference sequence). In nucleotides, the CDR3 is TGTGCCACCAGCAGAGATAACATTAACTATGGCTACACCTTC. It specifies CATSRDNINYGYTF. Together with reference TRBV15 and TRBJ1-2, the CDR3 gives the full variable domain: DAMVIQNPRYQVTQFGKPVTLSCSQTLNHNVMYWYQQKSSQAPKLLFHYYDKDFNNEADTPDNFQSRRPNTSFCFLDIRSPGLGDTAMYLCATSRDNINYGYTFGSGTRLTVV.

V and J are TRBV3-1 (or the pseudogene TRBV3-2) and TRBJ1-2, with 8 nucleotides matching TRBD1. This CDR3 comprises 15 residues. Trimming removed 4 bases from V and 5 bases from J; junction bases left unmatched: 9. Germline values: CDR1 LGHDT, CDR2 YNNKEL (reference sequence). The CDR3 region has the DNA TGTGCCAGCAGCCGGACAGGGCAAACCTCTTATGGCTACACCTTC. This gives the protein CASSRTGQTSYGYTF.